A selection of T cell receptor beta chains follows, all from one sample in a study of cytomegalovirus exposure and HLA in healthy donors. Method: immunoSEQ multiplex PCR; TCRdb's copy keeps in-frame clones and lacks some. Counted here are under 200,000 clones, about 70% occurring once; the ten biggest clones make up less than 2%. Material for sequencing was PBMCs. These receptor sequences come from a woman aged 25 to 39 in good health and CMV-seronegative. Each CDR3 is given with its conserved first and last residue.

CASSLSSYNEQFF,TRBV7-3
CASSIQGPGTYEQYF,TRBV19
CASSIDSSGRAGGADTQYF,TRBV19
CASSRRQGTDTQYF,TRBV5-8
CSVRGADNYQETQYF,TRBV29-1
CASSPGTGVHEQYF,TRBV7-9
CAILGGETEAFF,TRBV2
CASSREGARNEKLFF,TRBV11-2
CASSSDRGNIQYF,TRBV7-2
CASSIGGSRTEAFF,TRBV19
CASSFSRDRSNEQFF,TRBV5-4
CASSPLRGTDTQYF,TRBV5-6
CASSQGLLGDHGYTF,TRBV7-9
CASSSLAGDVWNEQFF,TRBV7-6
CASSVGTGGDTEAFF,TRBV7-2
CAWSFQGSEAFF,TRBV30
CASIQDSTLNTEAFF,TRBV6-6
CSATAGGTQYF,TRBV20-1
CASSPVGQSSYEQYF,TRBV6-1
CASRQQGADGYTF,TRBV19
CASSRTQGRNTEAFF,TRBV4-3
CASEGQAGGDPSYEQYF,TRBV5-5
CASSRDRGGETQYF,TRBV7-8
CANSLETQGSGGELFF,TRBV13
CASSEDLGQGYNSPLHF,TRBV2
CAWSVPRPLQGCDTEAFF,TRBV30
CASTSGTGGGSPLHF,TRBV9
CASAQNSGANVLTF,TRBV19
CASSPRRGYNEQFF,TRBV27
CASSLGAGGKTGANVLTF,TRBV27
CASSQGIGRSSYEQYF,TRBV4-1
CASSGPGEQLQETQYF,TRBV9
CASLQGWGTEAFF,TRBV2
CASSLDRVNTEAFF,TRBV7-3
CASSLARGLAGQYEQYF,TRBV5-1
CASSTGLLEETQYF,TRBV21-1
CASTDRTNYGYTF,TRBV6-1
CASSRTSGRLGEQYF,TRBV7-9
CASSEGLADTDTQYF,TRBV6-4
CASSLFPDREGGKNIQYF,TRBV11-2
CASSFSLARVATNEQFF,TRBV6-7
CASSPDRCWGYLSTDTQYF,TRBV10-1
CASSPGHYWEGEKLFF,TRBV5-1
CASSQDYLKSFSYEQYF,TRBV4-3
CASSDFSAGGLYF,TRBV19
CASSLLNYGYTF,TRBV7-9
CASRLREGSAEQYF,TRBV27
CASSPRAGTEAFF,TRBV5-6
CAWSVIEEYEQYF,TRBV30
CASSRIAGSYNEQFF,TRBV19
CASSPSVFGELFF,TRBV7-9